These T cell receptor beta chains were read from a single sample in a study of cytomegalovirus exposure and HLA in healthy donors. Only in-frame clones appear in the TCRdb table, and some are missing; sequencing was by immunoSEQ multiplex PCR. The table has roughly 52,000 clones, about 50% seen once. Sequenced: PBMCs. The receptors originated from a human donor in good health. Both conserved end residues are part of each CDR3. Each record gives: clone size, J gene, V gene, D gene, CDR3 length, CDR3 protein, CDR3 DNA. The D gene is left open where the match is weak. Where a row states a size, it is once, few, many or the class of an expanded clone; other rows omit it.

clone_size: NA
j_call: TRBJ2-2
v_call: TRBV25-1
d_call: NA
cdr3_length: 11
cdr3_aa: CASSETGELFF
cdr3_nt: TGTGCCAGCAGTGAAACAGGGGAGCTGTTTTTT

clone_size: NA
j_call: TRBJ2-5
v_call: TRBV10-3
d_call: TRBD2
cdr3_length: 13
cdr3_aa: CAISGGLPGAQYF
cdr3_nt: TGTGCCATCAGTGGGGGACTACCGGGGGCCCAGTACTTC

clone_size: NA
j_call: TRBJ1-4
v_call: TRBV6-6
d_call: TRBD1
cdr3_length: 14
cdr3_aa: CASSYTGQGQKLFF
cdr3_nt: TGTGCCAGCAGTTACACCGGACAGGGTCAAAAACTGTTTTTT

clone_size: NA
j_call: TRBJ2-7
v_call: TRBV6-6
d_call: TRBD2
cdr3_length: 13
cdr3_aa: CASWREERYEQYF
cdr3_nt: TGTGCCAGCTGGCGGGAGGAACGATACGAGCAGTACTTC

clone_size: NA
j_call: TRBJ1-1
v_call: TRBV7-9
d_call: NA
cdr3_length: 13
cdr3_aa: CASSLAGNTEAFF
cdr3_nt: TGTGCCAGCAGCCTGGCGGGGAACACTGAAGCTTTCTTT

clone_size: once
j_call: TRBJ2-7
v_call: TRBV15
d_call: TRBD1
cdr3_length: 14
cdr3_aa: CATSKQGGPYEQYF
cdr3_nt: TGTGCCACCAGCAAACAGGGGGGTCCCTACGAGCAGTACTTC

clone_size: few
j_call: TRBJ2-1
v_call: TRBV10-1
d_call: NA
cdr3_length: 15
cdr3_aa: CASSGLAGGNNEQFF
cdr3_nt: TGCGCCAGCAGTGGCTTGGCAGGGGGGAACAATGAGCAGTTCTTC

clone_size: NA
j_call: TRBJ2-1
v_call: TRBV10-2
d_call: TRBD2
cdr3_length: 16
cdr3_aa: CASRLAGGRSYNEQFF
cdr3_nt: TGCGCCAGCAGACTAGCGGGGGGCCGCTCCTACAATGAGCAGTTCTTC

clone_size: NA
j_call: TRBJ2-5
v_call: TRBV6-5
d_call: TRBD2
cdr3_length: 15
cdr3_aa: CASSYASGGAETQYF
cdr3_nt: TGTGCCAGCAGCTACGCTAGCGGGGGGGCGGAGACCCAGTACTTC

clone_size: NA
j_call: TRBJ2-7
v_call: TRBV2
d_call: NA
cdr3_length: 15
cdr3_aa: CASSEGLRHPYEQYF
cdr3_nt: TGTGCCAGCAGTGAGGGGCTGCGGCACCCCTACGAGCAGTACTTC

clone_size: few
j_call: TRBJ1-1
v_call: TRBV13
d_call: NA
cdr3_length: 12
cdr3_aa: CASSLRGTEAFF
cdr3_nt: TGTGCCAGCAGTCTCAGGGGAACTGAAGCTTTCTTT

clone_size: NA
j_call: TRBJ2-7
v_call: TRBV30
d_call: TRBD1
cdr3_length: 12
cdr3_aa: CAWGTGSYEQYF
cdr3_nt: TGTGCCTGGGGGACAGGGTCCTACGAGCAGTACTTC

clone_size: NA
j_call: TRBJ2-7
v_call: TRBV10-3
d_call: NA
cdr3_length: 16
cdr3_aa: CAISAPPGGATYEQYF
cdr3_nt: TGTGCCATCAGCGCCCCCCCCGGCGGGGCCACCTACGAGCAGTACTTC

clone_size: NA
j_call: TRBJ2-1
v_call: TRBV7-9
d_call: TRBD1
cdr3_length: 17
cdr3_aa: CASSNDRDRGRRDEQFF
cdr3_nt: TGTGCCAGCAGCAACGACAGGGACAGGGGGCGTAGGGATGAGCAGTTCTTC

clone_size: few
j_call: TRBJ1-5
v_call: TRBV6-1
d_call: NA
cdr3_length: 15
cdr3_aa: CASSIQEDSNQPQHF
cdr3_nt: TGTGCCAGCAGTATTCAGGAAGATAGCAATCAGCCCCAGCATTTT

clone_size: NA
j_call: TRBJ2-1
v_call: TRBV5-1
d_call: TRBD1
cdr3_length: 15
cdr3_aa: CASSLNDRVYNEQFF
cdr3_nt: TGCGCCAGCAGCTTGAACGACAGGGTCTACAATGAGCAGTTCTTC

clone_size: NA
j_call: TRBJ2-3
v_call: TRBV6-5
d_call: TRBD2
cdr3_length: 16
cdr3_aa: CASSYLASGGTDTQYF
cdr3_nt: TGTGCCAGCAGTTACTTGGCCAGCGGGGGGACAGATACGCAGTATTTT

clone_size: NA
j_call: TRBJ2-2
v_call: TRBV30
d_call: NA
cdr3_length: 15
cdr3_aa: CAWSVLERDTGELFF
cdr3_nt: TGTGCCTGGAGTGTACTCGAGAGGGACACCGGGGAGCTGTTTTTT

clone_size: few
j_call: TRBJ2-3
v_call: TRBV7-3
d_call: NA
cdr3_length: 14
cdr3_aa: CASSLSSRSDTQYF
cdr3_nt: TGTGCCAGCAGTTTATCGTCCCGGTCGGATACGCAGTATTTT

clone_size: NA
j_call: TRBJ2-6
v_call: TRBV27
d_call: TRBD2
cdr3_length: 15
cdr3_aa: CASKAGGTGANVLTF
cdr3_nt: TGTGCCAGCAAAGCGGGGGGGACTGGGGCCAACGTCCTGACTTTC

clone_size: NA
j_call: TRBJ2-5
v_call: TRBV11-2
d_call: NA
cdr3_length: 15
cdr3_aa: CASSSRGQGKETQYF
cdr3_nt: TGTGCCAGCAGCTCCCGTGGGCAGGGGAAAGAGACCCAGTACTTC

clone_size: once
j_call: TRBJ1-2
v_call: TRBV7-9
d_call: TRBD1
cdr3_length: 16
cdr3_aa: CASRPRTGDYGYGYTF
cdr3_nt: TGTGCCAGCAGGCCCCGGACAGGGGATTACGGCTATGGCTACACCTTC

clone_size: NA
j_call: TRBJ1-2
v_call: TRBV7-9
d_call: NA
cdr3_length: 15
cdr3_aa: CASSLGHSPNYGYTF
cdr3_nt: TGTGCCAGCAGCTTAGGCCACAGCCCCAACTATGGCTACACCTTC

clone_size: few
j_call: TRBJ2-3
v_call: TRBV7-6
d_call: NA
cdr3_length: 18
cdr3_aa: CASSPFVVDRQSTDTQYF
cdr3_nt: TGTGCCAGCAGCCCTTTCGTCGTCGACCGACAGTCCACAGATACGCAGTATTTT

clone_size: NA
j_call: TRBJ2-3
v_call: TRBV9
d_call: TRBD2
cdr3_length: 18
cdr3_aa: CASSVSTSGGYLGDTQYF
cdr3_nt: TGTGCCAGCAGCGTAAGCACTAGCGGGGGTTATCTGGGAGATACGCAGTATTTT

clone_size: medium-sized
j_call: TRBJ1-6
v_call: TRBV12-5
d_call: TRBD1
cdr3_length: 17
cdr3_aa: CASAYVGDRALNSPLHF
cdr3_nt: TGTGCTAGTGCCTACGTAGGGGACAGGGCTTTAAATTCACCCCTCCACTTT

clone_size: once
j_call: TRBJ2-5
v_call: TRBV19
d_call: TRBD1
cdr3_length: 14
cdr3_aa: CASSIGQGPETQYF
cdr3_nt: TGTGCCAGTAGTATAGGACAGGGTCCAGAGACCCAGTACTTC

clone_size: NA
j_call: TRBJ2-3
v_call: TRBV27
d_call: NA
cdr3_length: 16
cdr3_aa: CASSSIMDRSTDTQYF
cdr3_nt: TGTGCCAGCAGTTCTATCATGGACAGAAGCACAGATACGCAGTATTTT

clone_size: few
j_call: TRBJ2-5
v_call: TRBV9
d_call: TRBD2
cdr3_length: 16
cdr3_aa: CASSVGWLAGLKTQYF
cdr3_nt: TGTGCCAGCAGCGTAGGGTGGCTAGCGGGGCTGAAGACCCAGTACTTC

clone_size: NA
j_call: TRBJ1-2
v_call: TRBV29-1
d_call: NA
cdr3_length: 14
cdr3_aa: CSGGLGEGLGGYTF
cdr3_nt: TGCAGCGGGGGCCTGGGGGAGGGACTGGGTGGCTACACCTTC

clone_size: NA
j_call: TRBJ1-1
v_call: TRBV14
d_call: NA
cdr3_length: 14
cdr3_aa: CASSPAGMNTEAFF
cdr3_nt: TGTGCCAGCAGTCCCGCAGGGATGAACACTGAAGCTTTCTTT

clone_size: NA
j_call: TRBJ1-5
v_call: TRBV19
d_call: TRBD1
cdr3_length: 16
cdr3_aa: CASSIPGQGRNQPQHF
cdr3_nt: TGTGCCAGTAGTATTCCGGGACAGGGTAGGAATCAGCCCCAGCATTTT

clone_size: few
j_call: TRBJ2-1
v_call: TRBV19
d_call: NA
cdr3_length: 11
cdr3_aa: CASSPGSQQFF
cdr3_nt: TGTGCCAGCAGTCCGGGTTCTCAGCAGTTCTTC

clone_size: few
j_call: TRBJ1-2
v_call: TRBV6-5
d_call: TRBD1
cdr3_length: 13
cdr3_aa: CASTLDRGRGYTF
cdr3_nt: TGTGCCAGCACCCTCGACAGGGGGCGCGGCTACACCTTC

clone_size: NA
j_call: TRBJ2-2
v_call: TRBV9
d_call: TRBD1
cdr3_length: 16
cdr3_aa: CASSWGTGGDTGELFF
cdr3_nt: TGTGCCAGCAGCTGGGGGACAGGGGGCGACACCGGGGAGCTGTTTTTT

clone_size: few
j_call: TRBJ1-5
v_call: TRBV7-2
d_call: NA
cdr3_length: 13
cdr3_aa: CASAGQSNQPQHF
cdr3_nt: TGTGCCAGCGCGGGCCAGAGCAATCAGCCCCAGCATTTT

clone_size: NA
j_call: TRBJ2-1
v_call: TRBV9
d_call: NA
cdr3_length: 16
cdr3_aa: CASSVDGGGLRNEQFF
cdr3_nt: TGTGCCAGCAGCGTAGATGGGGGCGGACTCCGGAATGAGCAGTTCTTC

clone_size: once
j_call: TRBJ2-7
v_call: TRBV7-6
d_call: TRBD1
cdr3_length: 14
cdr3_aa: CASTDRSSSYEQYF
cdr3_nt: TGTGCCAGCACGGACAGGTCGAGCTCCTACGAGCAGTACTTC

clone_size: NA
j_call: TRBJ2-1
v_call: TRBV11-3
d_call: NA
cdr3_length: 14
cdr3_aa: CASSSPLLGREQFF
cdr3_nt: TGTGCCAGCAGCTCCCCCCTTCTTGGGCGTGAGCAGTTCTTC

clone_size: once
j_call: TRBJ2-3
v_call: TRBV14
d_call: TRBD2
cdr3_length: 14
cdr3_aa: CASSRGLVTDTQYF
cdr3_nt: TGTGCCAGCAGCCGCGGACTAGTAACAGATACGCAGTATTTT

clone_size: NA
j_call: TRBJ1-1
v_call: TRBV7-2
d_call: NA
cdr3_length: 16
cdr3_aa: CASSLSGGWRGTEAFF
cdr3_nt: TGTGCCAGCAGCTTGTCGGGGGGATGGAGAGGAACTGAAGCTTTCTTT

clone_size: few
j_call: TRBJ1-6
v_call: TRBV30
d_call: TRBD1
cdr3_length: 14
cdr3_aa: CAWRTGGSYSPLHF
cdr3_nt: TGTGCCTGGAGGACAGGGGGCAGTTACTCACCCCTCCACTTT

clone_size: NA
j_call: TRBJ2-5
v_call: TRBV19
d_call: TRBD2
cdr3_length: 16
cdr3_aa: CASSIFAAGGQETQYF
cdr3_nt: TGTGCCAGTAGTATATTCGCGGCGGGGGGGCAAGAGACCCAGTACTTC

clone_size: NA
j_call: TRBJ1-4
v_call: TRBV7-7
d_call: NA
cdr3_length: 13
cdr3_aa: CASSTGQNEKLFF
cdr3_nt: TGTGCTAGCAGCACCGGACAGAATGAAAAACTGTTTTTT

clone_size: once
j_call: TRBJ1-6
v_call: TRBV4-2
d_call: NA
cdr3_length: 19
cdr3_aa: CASSPGGWGAGEYSSPLHF
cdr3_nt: TGTGCCAGCAGCCCGGGAGGGTGGGGCGCAGGGGAATATAGCTCACCCCTCCACTTT

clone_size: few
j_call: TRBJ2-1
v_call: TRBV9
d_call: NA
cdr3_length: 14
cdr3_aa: CASSRSAGYNEQFF
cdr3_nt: TGTGCCAGCAGCCGCTCCGCGGGATACAATGAGCAGTTCTTC

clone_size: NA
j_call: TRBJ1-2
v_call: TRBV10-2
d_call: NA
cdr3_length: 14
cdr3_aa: CASSTREGLYGYTF
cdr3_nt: TGCGCCAGCTCGACCCGGGAGGGTCTCTATGGCTACACCTTC

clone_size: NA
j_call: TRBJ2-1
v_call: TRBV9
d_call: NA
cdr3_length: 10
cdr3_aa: CAPEVDEQFF
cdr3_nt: TGTGCCCCAGAAGTTGATGAGCAGTTCTTC

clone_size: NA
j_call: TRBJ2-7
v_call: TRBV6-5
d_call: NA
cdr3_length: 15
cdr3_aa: CASSYKLADSYEQYF
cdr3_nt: TGTGCCAGCAGTTACAAATTAGCGGACTCCTACGAGCAGTACTTC

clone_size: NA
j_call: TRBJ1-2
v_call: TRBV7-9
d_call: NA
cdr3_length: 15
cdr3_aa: CSSSSLDRRGYGYTF
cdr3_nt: TGTTCCAGCAGCTCCCTTGATCGTCGGGGCTATGGCTACACCTTC